The sequence of this TCR beta chain was determined in a study of identical twins. In its sample, this clonotype was seen a few times. This CDR3 contains 13 residues. Germline CDR1 reads MNHEY; CDR2 reads SVGAGI. V lost 2 bases and J lost 8, with 12 bases in between. Each CDR3 protein gets one entry after TCRdb re-called the 5' RACE reads with MiXCR. The table records roughly 1,500,000 distinct CDR3 sequences, 25% to 35% of them present only once. This chain joins TRBV6-5 and TRBJ1-1, with D possibly TRBD1 on 5 matching bases. This TCR derives from a newborn girl in good health. Input material: cord blood. CDR3 coding DNA: TGTGCCAGCAGTTACCGGGGGGTTTCCGAAGCTTTCTTT. Protein sequence: CASSYRGVSEAFF.